These 18 T cell receptor beta chains were sequenced from one sample in a study of blood T cell repertoires in COVID-19 (dated by TCRdb to the early 2020s). The protocol used for the library was the immunoSEQ multiplex PCR assay. TCRdb stores this immuneACCESS table with in-frame sequences only. Part of the clones is absent; in the studies checked, under half of the shortfall reflects unresolved V genes, and no reason is known for the rest. This sample has about 70,000 clones in its table, and approximately 89% of those were observed once. The biggest ten clones account for about 6% of the sample. Sequenced material: peripheral blood. The receptors stem from a woman aged 70-85 years with acute or convalescent COVID-19.

CDR3 DNA sequence: TGTGCCAGCAGTGAGCAGGGTGCGAGCTATGGCTACACCTTC. Translated: CASSEQGASYGYTF. The J gene is TRBJ1-2, the V gene TRBV28; TRBD1 is a possible D gene (5 bases). Germline CDR1 reads MDHEN; CDR2 reads SYDVKM. The V end was cut by 5 bases, the J end by 4 bases, with 14 bases between. This CDR3 is 14 amino acids long.

The chain links TRBV27 to TRBJ1-1; 7 bases are shared with TRBD1. After removal of 6 bases from V and 7 bases from J, the junction contained 20 bases not matched to a gene. Germline assignment: CDR1 MNHEY and CDR2 SMNVEV (reference sequence). The CDR3 loop spans 17 amino acids. Here the CDR3 DNA reads TGTGCCAGCAGCCCTTCCCCCCTCGACAGGGATAGTTTTGAAGCTTTCTTT. Its translation: CASSPSPLDRDSFEAFF.

The genes are TRBV3-1 (or the pseudogene TRBV3-2) and TRBJ1-4; D perhaps matches TRBD1 (5 bases). Per germline, CDR1 LGHDT and CDR2 YNNKEL (reference sequence). Trimming took 0 bases from V and 8 from J, leaving 16 bases between them. The CDR3 spans 16 residues. The CDR3 DNA follows: TGTGCCAGCAGCCAAGATCGAGGTGGGTGGGGCGAAAAACTGTTTTTT. This translates into CASSQDRGGWGEKLFF.

About this clone itself: At one end, the junction sequence differs from germline, possibly due to a read error. The chain combines TRBV24-1 with TRBJ1-1, with TRBD1 as a possible D gene (5 bases). The CDR3 spans 12 residues. Germline V gene sequence: CDR1 KGHDR, CDR2 SFDVKD. In DNA, the CDR3 is TGTGCCCCCAGGGCACCGAACACTGAAGCTTTCTTT. Translation gives CAPRAPNTEAFF.

This chain connects TRBV5-1 to TRBJ2-1; 7 bases line up with TRBD2. Trimming cost V 1 base and J 2 bases; bases outside gene matches: 9. Germline CDR1 is SGHRS and CDR2 is YFSETQ. The CDR3 loop spans 17 amino acids. The CDR3 spells CASSLSSVTSPYNEQFF. The CDR3 DNA sequence: TGCGCCAGCAGCTTGAGTTCCGTGACTAGCCCCTACAATGAGCAGTTCTTC. Looking up the rest from reference TRBV5-1 and TRBJ2-1 gives the full variable domain: KAGVTQTPRYLIKTRGQQVTLSCSPISGHRSVSWYQQTPGQGLQFLFEYFSETQRNKGNFPGRFSGRQFSNSRSEMNVSTLELGDSALYLCASSLSSVTSPYNEQFFGPGTRLTVL.

The rearrangement links TRBV28 to TRBJ2-4; 9 bases line up with TRBD2. This CDR3 region has 17 residues. Trimming took 5 bases from V and 1 from J; bases not matched to a gene: 9. The germline V gene encodes CDR1 MDHEN and CDR2 SYDVKM. The chain's CDR3 is CASSPYLAGFAKNIQYF. As DNA, the CDR3 is TGTGCCAGCAGTCCTTATCTAGCGGGGTTCGCCAAAAACATTCAGTACTTC.

V gene TRBV7-6 combines with J gene TRBJ2-2; tentative D call: TRBD1 (5 bases). CDR1 SGHVS and CDR2 FNYEAQ come from the germline V gene. With 0 bases removed from V and 7 bases from J, the gap between germline ends came to 6 bases. The CDR3 length is 13 residues. In nucleotides, the CDR3 is TGTGCCAGCAGCTTAGCGCAGGGCGGGGAGCTGTTTTTT. Translated, it gives CASSLAQGGELFF.

V usage is TRBV19 and J usage is TRBJ1-5; no firm D call. Trimming stripped 4 bases from V and 4 bases from J, with 8 bases between. Germline assignment: CDR1 LNHDA and CDR2 SQIVND (reference sequence). The CDR3 runs 13 residues. The CDR3 loop reads CASSTYQNQPQHF. The CDR3 DNA reads TGTGCCAGTAGTACATATCAGAATCAGCCCCAGCATTTT.

This clone is a singleton in its sample. The chain is built from TRBV10-3 and TRBJ1-2; 11 bases agree with TRBD1. The germline gives CDR1 ENHRY, CDR2 SYGVKD. V dropped 8 bases and J dropped 0; count of bases not matched to a gene: 8. There are 16 residues in the CDR3. CDR3 region: CAIGSGTGGSNYGYTF. CDR3 in DNA: TGTGCCATCGGCTCCGGGACAGGGGGATCTAACTATGGCTACACCTTC.

The V and J genes are TRBV2 and TRBJ2-2; a weak D match, TRBD1 (6 bases). This CDR3 is built from 13 residues. CDR1 is SNHLY, CDR2 FYNNEI, per germline. The CDR3 DNA follows: TGTGCAGTTTCGGACAGCGCGACCGGGGAGCTGTTTTTT. Encoded protein: CAVSDSATGELFF. Filled out from reference TRBV2 and TRBJ2-2, the complete variable domain reads EPEVTQTPSHQVTQMGQEVILRCVPISNHLYFYWYRQILGQKVEFLVSFYNNEISEKSEIFDDQFSVERPDGSNFTLKIRSTKLEDSAMYFCAVSDSATGELFFGEGSRLTVL.

This rearrangement joins TRBV18 to TRBJ1-5; 8 bases match TRBD1. CDR1 and CDR2 (germline): KGHSH, LQKENI. V shed 3 bases and J 5 bases; nucleotides not matched to a gene: 3. The CDR3 runs 14 residues. DNA for the CDR3: TGTGCCAGCTCACCCGGGACAGGTGATCAGCCCCAGCATTTT. Protein product: CASSPGTGDQPQHF.

The chain employs TRBV28 and TRBJ2-3; TRBD2 agrees at 10 bases. CDR3 length equals 18 residues. Germline assignment: CDR1 MDHEN and CDR2 SYDVKM. The trim removed 4 bases at V and 2 bases at J, leaving 12 bases unmatched. The DNA of the CDR3 is TGTGCCAGCAGTTCCCCTCTACGACTAGCGGGTGACACAGATACGCAGTATTTT. Translating gives CASSSPLRLAGDTDTQYF.

CDR3 DNA: TGTGCCATCAGTGAGATGGGACAGGGGAATCAGCCCCAGCATTTT. It specifies CAISEMGQGNQPQHF. The chain uses TRBV10-3 and TRBJ1-5; 10 bases align to TRBD1. The CDR3 totals 15 residues. Losses at the gene ends were 2 bases for V and 4 bases for J; bases not matched to a gene: 2. Germline CDR1 and CDR2: ENHRY and SYGVKD.

The chain recombines TRBV6-5 with TRBJ1-5; possible D gene TRBD1, 6 bases. V gave up 0 bases and J gave up 1 base, with 7 bases separating them. Germline loops: CDR1 MNHEY, CDR2 SVGAGI. This CDR3 contains 15 residues. Here the CDR3 reads CASSYSQGSNQPQHF. The CDR3 DNA follows: TGTGCCAGCAGTTACTCACAGGGAAGCAATCAGCCCCAGCATTTT.

V and J are TRBV19 and TRBJ1-1; TRBD1 is a possible D gene (5 bases). Trimming took 2 bases from V and 4 from J, leaving 11 bases between them. CDR3 length: 14 amino acids. Germline V gene data show CDR1 as LNHDA and CDR2 as SQIVND (reference sequence). CDR3 in DNA: TGTGCCAGTAGTATACAGGGCAGAAGCACTGAAGCTTTCTTT. This gives the protein CASSIQGRSTEAFF.

The chain uses TRBV5-1 and TRBJ2-2; perhaps TRBD1 as D (5 bases). The CDR3 is 13 amino acids. The V and J ends lost 4 bases and 7 bases respectively, with 11 bases between them. The germline CDR1 and CDR2 sequences are SGHRS and YFSETQ. CDR3: CASSLGVSGELFF. The DNA for the CDR3 is TGCGCCAGCAGCCTAGGGGTAAGCGGGGAGCTGTTTTTT.

J is TRBJ2-1 and V is TRBV19, with 12 nucleotides matching TRBD2. The germline CDR1 and CDR2 sequences are LNHDA and SQIVND (reference sequence). J gave up 3 bases and V 6 bases, and 6 bases lay outside the gene matches. The CDR3 sequence is 16 residues long. The CDR3 loop is CASSQTSGSIYNEQFF. The CDR3 DNA is TGTGCCAGTAGCCAGACTAGCGGGAGTATCTACAATGAGCAGTTCTTC. The variable domain in full, with the rest retrieved from reference TRBV19 and TRBJ2-1, is DGGITQSPKYLFRKEGQNVTLSCEQNLNHDAMYWYRQDPGQGLRLIYYSQIVNDFQKGDIAEGYSVSREKKESFPLTVTSAQKNPTAFYLCASSQTSGSIYNEQFFGPGTRLTVL.

The rearrangement links TRBV28 to TRBJ1-5; maybe TRBD1 (5 bases). CDR3 size: 15 residues. Trimming pared 2 bases from V and 9 bases from J, leaving 17 bases between. The germline CDR1 and CDR2 sequences are MDHEN and SYDVKM. The CDR3 nucleotides read TGTGCCAGCAGTTTACCCAGACAGCGAGTTACGCCCCAGCATTTT. Its protein product is CASSLPRQRVTPQHF. Full variable domain (rest looked up from reference TRBV28 and TRBJ1-5): DVKVTQSSRYLVKRTGEKVFLECVQDMDHENMFWYRQDPGLGLRLIYFSYDVKMKEKGDIPEGYSVSREKKERFSLILESASTNQTSMYLCASSLPRQRVTPQHFGDGTRLSIL.